The 15 T cell receptor beta chains below come from one sample, sequenced in a study of T cells in Graves' hyperthyroidism and ophthalmopathy. Amplification of TCR beta CDR3 regions used RNA as the template. RT-PCR in the first round (using the HTBI primer set) targeted the TCR CDR3. TCRdb analysed the multiplex PCR reads with MiXCR anew, one entry per CDR3 protein. The sample comprises 300,000 to 450,000 distinct CDR3 sequences, about a sixth of which are singletons, and 34% rests with the top ten. The sequencing input was blood. The receptors shown here come from a woman aged 25 to 39 with Graves' hyperthyroidism that later progressed to Graves' ophthalmopathy.

This clonotype was seen ten or more times. The rearrangement uses TRBV28 and TRBJ2-1; either TRBD1 or TRBD2 may fit D (5 bases each). Trimming took off 5 bases at V and 6 bases at J, with 14 bases between the two ends. The CDR3 consists of 14 residues. Germline V gives CDR1 MDHEN, CDR2 SYDVKM. CDR3 in DNA: TGTGCCAGCAGTAGCCCACTGAGGGGCAATGAGCAGTTCTTC. Its protein product is CASSSPLRGNEQFF. Complete variable domain (other parts from reference TRBV28 and TRBJ2-1): DVKVTQSSRYLVKRTGEKVFLECVQDMDHENMFWYRQDPGLGLRLIYFSYDVKMKEKGDIPEGYSVSREKKERFSLILESASTNQTSMYLCASSSPLRGNEQFFGPGTRLTVL.

At least ten counts were recorded for this clonotype. This chain links TRBV12-3 or TRBV12-4 with TRBJ1-1; weak D call: TRBD1 (5 bases). The CDR3 covers 13 residues. V shed 10 bases and J shed 1 base, with 13 bases lying between them. CDR3 residues: CATDRRGNTEAFF. In nucleotides, the CDR3 is TGTGCCACCGACAGAAGGGGGAACACTGAAGCTTTCTTT.

Many counts were recorded for this clonotype. The gene calls are TRBV3-1 and TRBJ2-5; D remains unclear. Looked up from germline, CDR1 is LGHDT and CDR2 is YNNKEL (reference sequence). With 3 bases removed from V and 5 bases from J, the gap between germline ends came to 7 bases. This CDR3 is 12 amino acids long. The CDR3 loop reads CASSQRTETQYF. CDR3 in DNA: TGTGCCAGCAGCCAGCGGACGGAGACCCAGTACTTC.

This rearrangement joins TRBV16 to TRBJ2-1, with D perhaps TRBD1 (5 bases). CDR3 size: 12 residues. Germline V gene sequence: CDR1 KGHSY, CDR2 FQNENV. V was trimmed by 0 bases and J by 15 bases, leaving 12 bases between them. This CDR3 reads CASSQSGARLFF. As DNA, the CDR3 is TGTGCCAGCAGCCAATCAGGGGCGCGTCTGTTCTTC.

This clonotype was picked up a small number of times. The chain links TRBV29-1 to TRBJ2-7, with 10 positions matching TRBD2. Unmatched junction bases numbered 8, after V lost 4 bases and J lost 2 bases. Germline CDR1 and CDR2: SQVTM and ANQGSEA. The CDR3 has 15 amino acids. CDR3 sequence: CSVVGGLAEPYEQYF. DNA for the CDR3: TGCAGCGTTGTGGGAGGACTAGCGGAACCCTACGAGCAGTACTTC.

The rearrangement links TRBV10-3 to TRBJ1-1; D call uncertain. V dropped 5 bases and J dropped 1 base, with 5 bases sitting between them. Germline V gene sequence: CDR1 ENHRY, CDR2 SYGVKD. This CDR3 region has 12 residues. The CDR3 bases are TGTGCCATCAGTCAGAGGAACACTGAAGCTTTCTTT. It encodes CAISQRNTEAFF.

For this clonotype: This may arise from a read error, as a much more abundant clone is one base away. The chain links TRBV27 to TRBJ2-3, with TRBD1 matching 9 bases. The CDR3 has 16 amino acids. Germline V gene lookup returns CDR1 MNHEY and CDR2 SMNVEV (reference sequence). The CDR3 is CASSGLGQGSTDTQCF. CDR3 in DNA: TGTGCCAGCAGTGGCCTGGGACAGGGTAGCACAGATACGCAGTGTTTT.

V gene TRBV29-1 combines with J gene TRBJ1-5; the D gene is possibly TRBD1 (6 bases). This CDR3 contains 13 residues. The V gene's germline CDR1 is SQVTM and CDR2 ANQGSEA. Trimming removed 6 bases from V and 7 bases from J, with 16 bases in between. CDR3 coding DNA: TGCAGCGTGCGACAGGCCCTGGGACAGCCCCAGCATTTT. Translation gives CSVRQALGQPQHF. The full variable domain, rest sourced from reference TRBV29-1 and TRBJ1-5, is SAVISQKPSRDICQRGTSLTIQCQVDSQVTMMFWYRQQPGQSLTLIATANQGSEATYESGFVIDKFPISRPNLTFSTLTVSNMSPEDSSIYLCSVRQALGQPQHFGDGTRLSIL.

This clonotype has ten or more counts. The chain employs TRBV2 and TRBJ2-3, with 13 bases aligning to TRBD2. The CDR3 loop spans 16 amino acids. Germline CDR1 and CDR2: SNHLY and FYNNEI. Trimming removed 8 bases from V and 1 base from J; junction bases left unmatched: 6. This CDR3 reads CASQLAGGRGTDTQYF. The CDR3 DNA reads TGTGCCAGCCAACTAGCGGGGGGGCGGGGCACAGATACGCAGTATTTT.

This clonotype was seen ten or more times. This chain links TRBV5-1 with TRBJ1-1; possibly TRBD1 for D (6 bases). V gave up 0 bases and J gave up 4 bases, with 19 bases separating them. CDR3 length equals 17 residues. Germline V gives CDR1 SGHRS, CDR2 YFSETQ. The CDR3 nucleotides are TGCGCCAGCAGCTTGGACAGTAGTGGGGGCAGGGTCACTGAAGCTTTCTTT. It codes for CASSLDSSGGRVTEAFF. Complete variable domain (other parts from reference TRBV5-1 and TRBJ1-1): KAGVTQTPRYLIKTRGQQVTLSCSPISGHRSVSWYQQTPGQGLQFLFEYFSETQRNKGNFPGRFSGRQFSNSRSEMNVSTLELGDSALYLCASSLDSSGGRVTEAFFGQGTRLTVV.

The chain combines TRBV30 with TRBJ1-5; D is ambiguous. V was cut by 0 bases and J by 3 bases, with 6 bases left in between. Germline-derived CDR1 and CDR2 are GTSNPN and SVGIG (reference sequence). The CDR3 covers 13 residues. The CDR3 sequence is CAWSVHDNQPQHF. The CDR3 region has the DNA TGTGCCTGGAGTGTACATGACAATCAGCCCCAGCATTTT.

This clonotype was observed a few times. This may be a read error, as it is one base from a much larger clone. V gene TRBV28 combines with J gene TRBJ2-1; D is ambiguous. There are 16 residues in the CDR3. Germline assignment: CDR1 MDHEN and CDR2 SYDVKM. CDR3 sequence reads: CAGSFLSSASYNEQFF. Here the CDR3 DNA reads TGTGCCGGCAGCTTTCTCTCTAGTGCCTCCTACAATGAGCAGTTCTTC.

This clonotype came up many times. The chain carries TRBV7-2 and TRBJ2-7; no clear D gene. V lost 5 bases and J 2 bases, leaving 13 bases between the germline ends. Germline V CDR1 and CDR2: SGHTA, FQGNSA. The CDR3 loop spans 14 amino acids. In DNA form, the CDR3 reads TGTGCCAGCAGCCTCTACATGACAACCTACGAGCAGTACTTC. Protein sequence: CASSLYMTTYEQYF.

This clonotype was recorded at least ten times. This chain uses TRBV2 with TRBJ2-2; TRBD2 agrees at 11 bases. Germline-derived CDR1 and CDR2 are SNHLY and FYNNEI. The junction had 9 bases not matched to a gene; V was cut back by 5 bases and J by 4 bases. CDR3 size: 17 residues. The CDR3 DNA reads as TGTGCCAGCAGTCCAGATAGCGGGGGGGTTCTCACCGGGGAGCTGTTTTTT. Translating gives CASSPDSGGVLTGELFF.

This chain links TRBV25-1 with TRBJ2-1; 9 bases match TRBD1. The CDR3 is 18 residues long. Trimming took 1 base from V and 2 from J; bases not matched to a gene: 9. CDR1 is MGHDK and CDR2 is SYGVNS in the germline V gene. The CDR3 here is CASSEFGGGQGTYNEQFF. The CDR3 DNA follows: TGTGCCAGCAGTGAATTCGGGGGTGGACAGGGGACCTACAATGAGCAGTTCTTC.